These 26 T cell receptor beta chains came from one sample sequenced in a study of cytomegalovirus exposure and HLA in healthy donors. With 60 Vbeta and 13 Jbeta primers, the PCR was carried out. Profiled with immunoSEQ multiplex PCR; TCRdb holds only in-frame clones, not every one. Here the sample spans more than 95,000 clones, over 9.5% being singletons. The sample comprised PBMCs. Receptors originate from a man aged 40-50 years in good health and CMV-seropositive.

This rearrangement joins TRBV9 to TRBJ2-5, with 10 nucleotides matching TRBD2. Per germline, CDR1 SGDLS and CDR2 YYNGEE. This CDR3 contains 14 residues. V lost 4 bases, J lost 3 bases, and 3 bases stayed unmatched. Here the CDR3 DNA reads TGTGCCAGCAGCATGAGCGGGAGGGAAGAGACCCAGTACTTC. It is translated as CASSMSGREETQYF.

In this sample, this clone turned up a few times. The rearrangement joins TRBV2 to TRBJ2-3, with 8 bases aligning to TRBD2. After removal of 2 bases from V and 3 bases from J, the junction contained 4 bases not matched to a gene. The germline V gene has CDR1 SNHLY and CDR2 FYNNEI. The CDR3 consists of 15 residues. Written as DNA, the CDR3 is TGTGCCAGCAGTGAAAAGTCTAGCGGGACAGATACGCAGTATTTT. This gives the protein CASSEKSSGTDTQYF. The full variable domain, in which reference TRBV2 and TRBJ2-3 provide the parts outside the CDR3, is EPEVTQTPSHQVTQMGQEVILRCVPISNHLYFYWYRQILGQKVEFLVSFYNNEISEKSEIFDDQFSVERPDGSNFTLKIRSTKLEDSAMYFCASSEKSSGTDTQYFGPGTRLTVL.

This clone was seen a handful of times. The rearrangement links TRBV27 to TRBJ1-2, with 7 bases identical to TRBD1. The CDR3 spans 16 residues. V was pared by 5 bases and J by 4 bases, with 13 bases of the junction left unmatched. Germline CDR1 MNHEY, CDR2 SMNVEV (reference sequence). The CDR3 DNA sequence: TGTGCCAGCAGTGAATCCCGACAGGGTAATTTCTATGGCTACACCTTC. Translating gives CASSESRQGNFYGYTF.

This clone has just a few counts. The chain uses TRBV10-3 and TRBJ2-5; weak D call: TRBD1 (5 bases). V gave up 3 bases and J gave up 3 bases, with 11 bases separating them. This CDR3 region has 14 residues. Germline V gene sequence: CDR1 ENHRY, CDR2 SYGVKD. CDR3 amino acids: CAISDQGVKETQYF. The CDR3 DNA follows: TGTGCCATCAGTGACCAGGGTGTAAAAGAGACCCAGTACTTC.

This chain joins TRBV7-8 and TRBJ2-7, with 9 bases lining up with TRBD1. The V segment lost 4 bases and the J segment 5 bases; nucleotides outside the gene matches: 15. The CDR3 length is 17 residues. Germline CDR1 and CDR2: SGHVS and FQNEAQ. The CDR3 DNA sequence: TGTGCCAGCAGCTCCCGGACGCCGGGACAGGGTCTAAACGAGCAGTACTTC. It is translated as CASSSRTPGQGLNEQYF.

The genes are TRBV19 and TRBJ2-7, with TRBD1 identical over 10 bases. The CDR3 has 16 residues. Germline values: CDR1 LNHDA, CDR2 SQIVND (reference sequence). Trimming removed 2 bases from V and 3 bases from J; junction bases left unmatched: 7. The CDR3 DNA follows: TGTGCCAGTAGTATAAGAGGGACAGGGGTAAACTACGAGCAGTACTTC. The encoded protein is CASSIRGTGVNYEQYF. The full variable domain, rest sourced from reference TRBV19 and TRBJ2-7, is DGGITQSPKYLFRKEGQNVTLSCEQNLNHDAMYWYRQDPGQGLRLIYYSQIVNDFQKGDIAEGYSVSREKKESFPLTVTSAQKNPTAFYLCASSIRGTGVNYEQYFGPGTRLTVT.

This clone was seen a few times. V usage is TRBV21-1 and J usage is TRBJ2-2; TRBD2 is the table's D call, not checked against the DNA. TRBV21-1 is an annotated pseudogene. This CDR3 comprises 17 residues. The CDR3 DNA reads TGTGCCAGCAGCTCCCACGGGACTAGCGGGATGGCCGGGGAGCTGTTTTTT. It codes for CASSSHGTSGMAGELFF.

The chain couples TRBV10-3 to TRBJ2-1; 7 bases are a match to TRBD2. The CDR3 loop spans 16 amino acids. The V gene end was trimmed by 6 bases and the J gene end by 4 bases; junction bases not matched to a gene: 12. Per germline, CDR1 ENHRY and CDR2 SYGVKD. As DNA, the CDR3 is TGTGCCATCAGACCCGGGGGGAACCCTACATACAATGAGCAGTTCTTC. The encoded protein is CAIRPGGNPTYNEQFF.

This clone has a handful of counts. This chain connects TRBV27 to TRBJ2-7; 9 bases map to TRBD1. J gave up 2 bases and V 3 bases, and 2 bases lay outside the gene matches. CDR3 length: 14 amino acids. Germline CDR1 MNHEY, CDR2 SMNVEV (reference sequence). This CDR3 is CASSLGQGTYEQYF. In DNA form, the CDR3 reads TGTGCCAGCAGTTTGGGACAGGGAACCTACGAGCAGTACTTC.

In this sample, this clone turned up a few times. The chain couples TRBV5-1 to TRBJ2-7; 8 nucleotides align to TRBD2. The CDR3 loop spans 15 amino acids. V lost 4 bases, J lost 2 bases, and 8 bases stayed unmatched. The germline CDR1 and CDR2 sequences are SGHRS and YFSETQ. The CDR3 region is CASSMEGTSTYEQYF. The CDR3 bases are TGCGCCAGCAGCATGGAAGGGACTAGTACCTACGAGCAGTACTTC.

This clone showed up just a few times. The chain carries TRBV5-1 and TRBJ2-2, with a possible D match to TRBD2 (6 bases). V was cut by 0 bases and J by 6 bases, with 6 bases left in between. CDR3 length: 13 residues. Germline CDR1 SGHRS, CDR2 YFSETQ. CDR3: CASSLGEAGELFF. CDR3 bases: TGCGCCAGCAGCTTGGGGGAGGCCGGGGAGCTGTTTTTT.

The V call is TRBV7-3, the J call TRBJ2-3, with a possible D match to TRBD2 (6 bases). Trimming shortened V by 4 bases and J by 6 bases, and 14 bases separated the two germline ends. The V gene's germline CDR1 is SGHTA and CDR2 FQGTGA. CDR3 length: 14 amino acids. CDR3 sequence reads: CASSSGLTQDTQYF. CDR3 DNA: TGTGCCAGCAGCTCAGGACTAACACAGGATACGCAGTATTTT.

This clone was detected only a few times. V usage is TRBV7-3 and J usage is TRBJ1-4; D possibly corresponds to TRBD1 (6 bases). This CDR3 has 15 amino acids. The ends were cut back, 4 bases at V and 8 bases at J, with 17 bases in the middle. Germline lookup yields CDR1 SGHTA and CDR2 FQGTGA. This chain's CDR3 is CASSYRTVAGEKLFF. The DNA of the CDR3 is TGTGCCAGCAGCTATAGGACAGTAGCGGGGGAAAAACTGTTTTTT. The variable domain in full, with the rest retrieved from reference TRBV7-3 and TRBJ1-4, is GAGVSQTPSNKVTEKGKYVELRCDPISGHTALYWYRQSLGQGPEFLIYFQGTGAADDSGLPNDRFFAVRPEGSVSTLKIQRTERGDSAVYLCASSYRTVAGEKLFFGSGTQLSVL.

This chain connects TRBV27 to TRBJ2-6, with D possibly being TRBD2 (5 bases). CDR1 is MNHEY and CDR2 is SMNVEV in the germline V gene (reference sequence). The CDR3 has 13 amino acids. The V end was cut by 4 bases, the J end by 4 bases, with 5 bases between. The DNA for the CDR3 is TGTGCCAGCAGTTCGGGAGGGGCCAACGTCCTGACTTTC. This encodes CASSSGGANVLTF. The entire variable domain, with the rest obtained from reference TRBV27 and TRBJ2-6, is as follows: EAQVTQNPRYLITVTGKKLTVTCSQNMNHEYMSWYRQDPGLGLRQIYYSMNVEVTDKGDVPEGYKVSRKEKRNFPLILESPSPNQTSLYFCASSSGGANVLTFGAGSRLTVL.

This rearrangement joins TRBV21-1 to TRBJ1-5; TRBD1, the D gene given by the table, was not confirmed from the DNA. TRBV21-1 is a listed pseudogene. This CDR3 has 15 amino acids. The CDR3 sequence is CASSPGCYSNQPQHF. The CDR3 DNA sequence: TGTGCCAGCAGCCCAGGGTGCTATAGCAATCAGCCCCAGCATTTT.

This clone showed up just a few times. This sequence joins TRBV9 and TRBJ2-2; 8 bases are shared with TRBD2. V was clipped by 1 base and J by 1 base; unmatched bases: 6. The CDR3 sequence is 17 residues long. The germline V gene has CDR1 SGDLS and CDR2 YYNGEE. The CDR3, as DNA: TGTGCCAGCAGCGTATCCAGCGGGAGAGAGAACACCGGGGAGCTGTTTTTT. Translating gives CASSVSSGRENTGELFF.

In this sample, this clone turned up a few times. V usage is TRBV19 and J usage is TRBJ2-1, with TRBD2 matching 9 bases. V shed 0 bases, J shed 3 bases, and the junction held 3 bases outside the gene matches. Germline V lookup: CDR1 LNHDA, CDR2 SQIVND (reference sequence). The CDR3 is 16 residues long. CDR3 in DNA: TGTGCCAGTAGTATAGAAGCTAGCGGGAACTACAATGAGCAGTTCTTC. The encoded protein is CASSIEASGNYNEQFF.

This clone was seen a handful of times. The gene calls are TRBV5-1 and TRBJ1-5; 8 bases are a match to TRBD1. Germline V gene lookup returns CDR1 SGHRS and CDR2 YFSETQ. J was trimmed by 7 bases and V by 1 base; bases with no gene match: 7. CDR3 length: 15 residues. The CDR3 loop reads CASSLWTGKGQPQHF. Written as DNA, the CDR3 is TGCGCCAGCAGCTTGTGGACAGGGAAGGGCCAGCCCCAGCATTTT.

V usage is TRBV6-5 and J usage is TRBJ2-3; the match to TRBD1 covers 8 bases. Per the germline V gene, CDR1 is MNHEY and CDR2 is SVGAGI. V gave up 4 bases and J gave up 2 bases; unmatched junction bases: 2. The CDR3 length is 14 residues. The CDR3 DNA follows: TGTGCCAGCAGTTGGACAGGGCACACAGATACGCAGTATTTT. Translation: CASSWTGHTDTQYF.

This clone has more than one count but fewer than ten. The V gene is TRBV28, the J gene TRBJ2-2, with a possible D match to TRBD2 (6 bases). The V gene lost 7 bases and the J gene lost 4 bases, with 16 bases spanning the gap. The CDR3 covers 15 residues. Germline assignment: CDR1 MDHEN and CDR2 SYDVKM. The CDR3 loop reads CASTPWGDLTGELFF. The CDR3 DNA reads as TGTGCCAGCACCCCCTGGGGGGATCTCACCGGGGAGCTGTTTTTT.

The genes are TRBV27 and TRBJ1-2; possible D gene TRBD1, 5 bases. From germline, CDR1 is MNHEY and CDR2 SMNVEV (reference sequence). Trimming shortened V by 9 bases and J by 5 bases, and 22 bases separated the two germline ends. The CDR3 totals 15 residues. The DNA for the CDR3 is TGTGCCAGTCGGGGGGGTTCTTCCTACATTTATGGCTACACCTTC. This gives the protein CASRGGSSYIYGYTF.

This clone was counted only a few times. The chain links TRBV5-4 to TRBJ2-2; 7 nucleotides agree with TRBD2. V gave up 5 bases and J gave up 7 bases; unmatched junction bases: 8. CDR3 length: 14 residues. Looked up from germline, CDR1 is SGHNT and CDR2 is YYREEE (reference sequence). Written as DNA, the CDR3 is TGTGCCAGCAGACTGGGGGGGTTAAGCGGGGAGCTGTTTTTT. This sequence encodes CASRLGGLSGELFF.

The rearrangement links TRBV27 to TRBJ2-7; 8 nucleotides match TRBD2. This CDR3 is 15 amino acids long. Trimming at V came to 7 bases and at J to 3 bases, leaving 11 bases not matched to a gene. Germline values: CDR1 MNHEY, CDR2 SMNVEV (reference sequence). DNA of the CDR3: TGTGCCAGCAAGATACTAGCGGAGAAGTACTACGAGCAGTACTTC. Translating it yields CASKILAEKYYEQYF.

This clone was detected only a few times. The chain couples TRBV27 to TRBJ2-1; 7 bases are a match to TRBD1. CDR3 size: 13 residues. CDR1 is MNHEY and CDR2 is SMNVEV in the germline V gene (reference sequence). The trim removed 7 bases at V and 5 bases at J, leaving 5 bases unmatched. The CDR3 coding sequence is TGTGCCAGCATCCGGGACAGAGACAATGAGCAGTTCTTC. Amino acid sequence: CASIRDRDNEQFF.

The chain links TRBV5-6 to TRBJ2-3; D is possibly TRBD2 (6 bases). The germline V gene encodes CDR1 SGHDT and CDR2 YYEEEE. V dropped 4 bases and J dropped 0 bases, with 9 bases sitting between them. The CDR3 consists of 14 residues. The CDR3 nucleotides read TGTGCCAGCAGCCGGGGGACTAGCACAGATACGCAGTATTTT. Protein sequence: CASSRGTSTDTQYF. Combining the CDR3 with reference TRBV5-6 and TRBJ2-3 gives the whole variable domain DAGVTQSPTHLIKTRGQQVTLRCSPKSGHDTVSWYQQALGQGPQFIFQYYEEEERQRGNFPDRFSGHQFPNYSSELNVNALLLGDSALYLCASSRGTSTDTQYFGPGTRLTVL.

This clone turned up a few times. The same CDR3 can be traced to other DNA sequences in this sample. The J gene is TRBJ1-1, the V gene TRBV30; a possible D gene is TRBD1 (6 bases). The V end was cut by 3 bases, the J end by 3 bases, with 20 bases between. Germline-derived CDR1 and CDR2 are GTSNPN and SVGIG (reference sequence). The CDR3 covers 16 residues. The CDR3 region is CAWRLPGTQKDTEAFF. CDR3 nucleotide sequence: TGTGCCTGGAGGTTACCCGGGACACAAAAAGACACTGAAGCTTTCTTT.